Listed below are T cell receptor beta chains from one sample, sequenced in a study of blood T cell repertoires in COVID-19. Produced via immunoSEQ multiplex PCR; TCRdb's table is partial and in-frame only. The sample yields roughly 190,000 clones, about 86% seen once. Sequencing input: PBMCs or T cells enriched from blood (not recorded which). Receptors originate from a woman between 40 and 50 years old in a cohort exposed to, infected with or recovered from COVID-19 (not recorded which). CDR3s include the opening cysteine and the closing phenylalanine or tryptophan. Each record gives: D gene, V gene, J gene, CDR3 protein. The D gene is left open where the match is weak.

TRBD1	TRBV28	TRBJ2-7	CASSPTGENYEQYF
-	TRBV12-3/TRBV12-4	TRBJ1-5	CASSPTENQPQHF
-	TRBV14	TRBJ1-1	CASSQESSRVTF
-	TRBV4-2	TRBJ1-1	CASSHRQMNTEAFF
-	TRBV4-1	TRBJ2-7	CASSQETGTYEQYF
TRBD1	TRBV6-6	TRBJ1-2	CASRFGTDGYTF
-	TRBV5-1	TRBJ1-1	CASSLEGRDSHTEAFF
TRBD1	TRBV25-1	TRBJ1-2	CASSPGTGLIYGYTF
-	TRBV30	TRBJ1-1	CAWSVGRVNTEAFF
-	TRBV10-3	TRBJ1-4	CAISEGQGMSEKLFF
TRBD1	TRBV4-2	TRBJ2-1	CASSQRVDRVSYNEQFF
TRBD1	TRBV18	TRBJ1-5	CASSPQGVGQPQHF
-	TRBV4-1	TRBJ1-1	CASSQGQLNTEAFF
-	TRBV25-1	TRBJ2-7	CASSLSGAGEQYF
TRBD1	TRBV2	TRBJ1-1	CASSGGTGGGEAFF
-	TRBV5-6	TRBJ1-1	CASSFARENTEAFF
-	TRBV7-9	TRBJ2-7	CASSPGNEQYF
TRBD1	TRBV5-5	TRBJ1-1	CASSPAGQMNTEAFF
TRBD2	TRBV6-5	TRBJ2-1	CASSYRGGYNEQFF
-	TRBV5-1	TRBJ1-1	CASSFRGHQNTEAFF
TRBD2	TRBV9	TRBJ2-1	CASSGGRRGYNEQFF
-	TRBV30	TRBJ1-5	CAWSWGSGNQPQHF
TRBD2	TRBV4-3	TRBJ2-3	CASSEFLAGGSGRTDTQYF
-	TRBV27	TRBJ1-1	CASSLFRGGTEAFF
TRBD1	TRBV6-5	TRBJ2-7	CASSFQGARSYEQYF
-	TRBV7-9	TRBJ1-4	CASRGQGNEKLFF
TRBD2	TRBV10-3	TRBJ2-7	CAMASGSSYEQYF
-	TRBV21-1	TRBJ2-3	CASSKVPIHTDTQYF
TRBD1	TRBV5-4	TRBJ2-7	CASSLDRGSSYEQYF
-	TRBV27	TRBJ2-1	CASSLRGSYNEQFF
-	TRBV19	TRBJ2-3	CASSVTGPGDTQYF
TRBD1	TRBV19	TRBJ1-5	CASRPGTGYLQPQHF
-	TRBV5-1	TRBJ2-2	CASSPGLSRAGELFF
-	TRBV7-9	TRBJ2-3	CASSLGSGGLSTDTQYF
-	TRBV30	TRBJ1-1	CAWGALNTEAFF
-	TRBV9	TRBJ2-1	CASSDSGSYNEQFF
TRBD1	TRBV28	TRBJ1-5	CASHQSPRGRLNNQPQHF
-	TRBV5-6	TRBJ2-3	CASSSYLQGRSTDTQYF
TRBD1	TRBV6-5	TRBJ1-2	CASSLPGGNGYTF